Shown below are 10 T cell receptor beta chains from a single sample sequenced in a study of T cell responses to AZD1222 COVID-19 vaccine. The assay was immunoSEQ multiplex PCR, and TCRdb's table has in-frame clones only and misses some. In the table there are about 79,000 clones, 80% of which are singletons. The sequenced sample was peripheral blood, obtained on day 0 of AZD1222 vaccination. These receptors originate from an adult in good health.

This chain uses TRBV12-5 with TRBJ2-1; D is unresolved. Germline-derived CDR1 and CDR2 are LGHNT and FRNRAP. Trimming took off 6 bases at V and 8 bases at J, with 5 bases between the two ends. The CDR3 has 10 amino acids. The CDR3 spells CASGTYEQFF. CDR3 DNA sequence: TGTGCTAGTGGGACCTATGAGCAGTTCTTC.

The chain carries TRBV11-2 and TRBJ2-2; D is perhaps TRBD1 (6 bases). Germline-derived CDR1 and CDR2 are SGHAT and FQNNGV. Trimming pared 6 bases from V and 2 bases from J, leaving 16 bases between. The CDR3 loop spans 16 amino acids. CDR3 sequence reads: CASSPQGRTNTGELFF. The CDR3 nucleotides are TGTGCCAGCAGTCCTCAGGGGCGGACCAACACCGGGGAGCTGTTTTTT.

About this clone itself: The same CDR3 can be traced to other DNA sequences in this sample. The rearrangement joins TRBV3-1 (or the pseudogene TRBV3-2) to TRBJ2-3; TRBD2 aligns across 9 bases. The CDR3 covers 16 residues. Germline V CDR1 and CDR2: LGHDT, YNNKEL (reference sequence). J gave up 1 base and V 1 base, and 3 bases lay outside the gene matches. The CDR3 nucleotides read TGTGCCAGCAGCCAAGGGCTAGCGGGGCGCACAGATACGCAGTATTTT. Its protein product is CASSQGLAGRTDTQYF.

The rearrangement joins TRBV6-5 to TRBJ2-1, with D maybe TRBD2 (6 bases). V shed 2 bases and J shed 0 bases, with 11 bases lying between them. The length of the CDR3 is 16 residues. Germline V gene lookup returns CDR1 MNHEY and CDR2 SVGAGI. The CDR3 bases are TGTGCCAGCAGTTACGGTCTAGCGCCCTCCTACAATGAGCAGTTCTTC. Translated: CASSYGLAPSYNEQFF.

This chain joins TRBV18 and TRBJ1-3; D may be TRBD1 (5 bases). CDR3 length: 15 amino acids. The V gene lost 3 bases and the J gene lost 2 bases, with 11 bases spanning the gap. Germline CDR1 reads KGHSH; CDR2 reads LQKENI. CDR3 coding DNA: TGTGCCAGCTCACCCAGGGTGACGGCTGGAAACACCATATATTTT. Its translation is CASSPRVTAGNTIYF.

V is TRBV28 and J is TRBJ2-2; D is uncertain. Germline CDR1 is MDHEN and CDR2 is SYDVKM. The CDR3 runs 11 residues. V was trimmed by 10 bases and J by 11 bases, leaving 14 bases between them. CDR3 in DNA: TGTGCCACCTACCAGGCATTAGAGCTGTTTTTT. As protein: CATYQALELFF.

CDR3 amino acids: CASTPVGQGVEKLFF. In nucleotides, the CDR3 is TGTGCCAGTACTCCTGTGGGACAGGGAGTTGAAAAACTGTTTTTT. The chain uses TRBV19 and TRBJ1-4; TRBD1 matches 9 bases. Germline V gives CDR1 LNHDA, CDR2 SQIVND (reference sequence). The CDR3 spans 15 residues. Unmatched junction bases numbered 10, after V lost 7 bases and J lost 7 bases.

The chain employs TRBV30 and TRBJ2-7; possibly TRBD2 for D (5 bases). The CDR3 consists of 15 residues. Germline CDR1 and CDR2: GTSNPN and SVGIG (reference sequence). Between the trimmed V and J ends, which lost 0 bases and 1 base, there was a span of 13 bases. The CDR3 region has the DNA TGTGCCTGGAGTGTACCTGGGGTAGCGTCCTACGAGCAGTACTTC. Translating it yields CAWSVPGVASYEQYF. Filled out from reference TRBV30 and TRBJ2-7, the complete variable domain reads SQTIHQWPATLVQPVGSPLSLECTVEGTSNPNLYWYRQAAGRGLQLLFYSVGIGQISSEVPQNLSASRPQDRQFILSSKKLLLSDSGFYLCAWSVPGVASYEQYFGPGTRLTVT.

This CDR3 reads CASSESRGRHYGYTF. The CDR3 DNA reads as TGCGCCAGCAGTGAGTCGAGGGGAAGACACTATGGCTACACCTTC. The chain links TRBV10-1 to TRBJ1-2, with D perhaps matching TRBD1 (5 bases). This CDR3 has 15 amino acids. The germline gives CDR1 WNHNN, CDR2 SYGVQD (reference sequence). V was shortened by 0 bases and J by 3 bases, with 11 bases between the two germline ends.

The chain carries TRBV5-1 and TRBJ2-1; 8 bases are shared with TRBD2. J lost 2 bases, V lost 4 bases, and 26 bases had no gene match. This CDR3 is built from 22 residues. Per the germline V gene, CDR1 is SGHRS and CDR2 is YFSETQ. CDR3 DNA: TGCGCCAGCAGCGGACCGGGAGCGGGAGACGGAGCGTCTCGAACACCCTACAATGAGCAGTTCTTC. The encoded protein is CASSGPGAGDGASRTPYNEQFF.